This TCR beta chain was captured by sequencing in a study of T cells after yellow fever vaccination. Findings of the study overall: Weaker in magnitude, the secondary response showed a faster peak on day 5 versus 15. Post-booster repertoires contained most primary-vaccination clones again (approximately 95% CD4, about 88% CD8).

As concerns this clonotype: As yet, its antigen is unknown.

This CDR3 is built from 16 residues. V dropped 4 bases and J dropped 1; count of bases not matched to a gene: 7. CDR1 LGHNA and CDR2 YSLEER come from the germline V gene. Conversion of TCR transcripts into cDNA relied on 5'RACE template switching, which added a universal primer site and UMIs. TCRdb re-called the 5' RACE reads with MiXCR, one entry per CDR3 protein. The table records hundreds of thousands of distinct CDR3 sequences, about 8.7% of them present only once. This specimen consisted of PBMCs, obtained on the day of the first yellow fever vaccination. The sequence was obtained from a man aged 18 to 30 who received the YFV17D yellow fever vaccine. The V gene is TRBV4-3, the J gene TRBJ2-1; 7 positions agree with TRBD1. The CDR3 nucleotides are TGCGCCAGCAGCCCAGAGGACAGGCCTTCCTACAATGAGCAGTTCTTC. Protein sequence: CASSPEDRPSYNEQFF.